This T cell receptor (beta chain) was documented in a study of cytomegalovirus exposure and HLA in healthy donors. Study-level background: The roughly 120 validation repertoires and the 666 first-cohort repertoires shared a platform, a later analysis reported.

The donors were members of the roughly 120-subject validation cohort (separate from the roughly 660-subject first cohort). The CDR3 has 15 amino acids. The ends were cut back, 2 bases at V and 11 bases at J, with 19 bases in the middle. Germline CDR1 SGHNT, CDR2 YYREEE (reference sequence). Clones were read by immunoSEQ multiplex PCR, and TCRdb kept only the in-frame ones, dropping some. The sample has around 190,000 clones; roughly 86% are singletons. Study-wide points: Usually a TCR sequence was rare, but some public TCRs were found in many donors. There were around 160 TCR beta chains listed as cytomegalovirus-associated.

Worth noting for this clone: Its matching antigen is unknown.

Material for sequencing was PBMCs. This clonotype was obtained from a young man in good health and CMV-seropositive. The chain carries TRBV5-4 and TRBJ1-4, with D possibly being TRBD1 (5 bases). As DNA, the CDR3 is TGTGCCAGCAGCTTTCTAGACAGTGGTGAAGGGAAACTGTTTTTT. It specifies CASSFLDSGEGKLFF.